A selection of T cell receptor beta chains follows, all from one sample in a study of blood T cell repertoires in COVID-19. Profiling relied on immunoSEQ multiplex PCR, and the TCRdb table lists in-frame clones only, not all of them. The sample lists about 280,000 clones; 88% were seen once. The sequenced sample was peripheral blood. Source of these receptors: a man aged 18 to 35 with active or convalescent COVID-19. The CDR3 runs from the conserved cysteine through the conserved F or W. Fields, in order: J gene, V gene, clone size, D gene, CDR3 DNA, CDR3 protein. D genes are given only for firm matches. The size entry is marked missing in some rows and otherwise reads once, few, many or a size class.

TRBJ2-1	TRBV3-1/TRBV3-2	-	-	TGTGCCAGCAGCCAAGATCAGGTAAGCTCCTACAATGAGCAGTTCTTC	CASSQDQVSSYNEQFF
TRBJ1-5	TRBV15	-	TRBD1	TGTGCCACCAGCAGGTGGACAGGGGTTGATCAGCCCCAGCATTTT	CATSRWTGVDQPQHF
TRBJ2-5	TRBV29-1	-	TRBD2	TGCAGCGGGGGACTAGCTGGTCTCATGGAGACCCAGTACTTC	CSGGLAGLMETQYF
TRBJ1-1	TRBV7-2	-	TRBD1	TGTGCCAGCACCCACCCCAACAGACAGGGCCTTGAAGCTTTCTTT	CASTHPNRQGLEAFF
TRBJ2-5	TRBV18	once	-	TGTGCCAGCTCTCGGGGGACGAAAGAGACCCAGTACTTC	CASSRGTKETQYF
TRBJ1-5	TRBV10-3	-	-	TGTGCCATCAGTCCCCGAGGGGGTTTGGGCAATCAGCCCCAGCATTTT	CAISPRGGLGNQPQHF
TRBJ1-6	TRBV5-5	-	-	TGTGCCAGCAGCTTGGGTGACATTTCACCCCTCCACTTT	CASSLGDISPLHF
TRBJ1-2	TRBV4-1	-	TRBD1	TGCGCCAGCAGCCACACATCGGGCGGGGACAGGAATAAAGCTTATGGCTACACCTTC	CASSHTSGGDRNKAYGYTF
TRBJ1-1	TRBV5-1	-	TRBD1	TGCGCCAGCATGCCATTCAGGGGGCAGGCCACTGAAGCTTTCTTT	CASMPFRGQATEAFF
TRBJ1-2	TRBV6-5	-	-	TGTGCCAGCAGTTACGGGGCCCGGCACTATGGCTACACCTTC	CASSYGARHYGYTF
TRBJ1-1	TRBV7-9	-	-	TGTGCCAGCAGCTCCAGGACAGACTTGAACACTGAAGCTTTCTTT	CASSSRTDLNTEAFF
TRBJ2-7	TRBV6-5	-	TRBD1	TGTGCCAGCACCCCGGGACAGGGAAACTACGAGCAGTACTTC	CASTPGQGNYEQYF
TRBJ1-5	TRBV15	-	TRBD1	TGTGCCACCAGCGCAGGACAGGGAATTGGTCTGAGCAATCAGCCCCAGCATTTT	CATSAGQGIGLSNQPQHF
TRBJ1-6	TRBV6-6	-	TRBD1	TGTGCCAGCAGCGACCGGGACAGGGCTAAAAATTCACCCCTCCACTTT	CASSDRDRAKNSPLHF
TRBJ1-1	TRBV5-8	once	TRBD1	TGTGCCAGCAGCTTGACAGGGGCGGAAGCTTTCTTT	CASSLTGAEAFF
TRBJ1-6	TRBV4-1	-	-	TGCGCCAGCAGCCAACGGGGGGGGTTCTCCTATAATTCACCCCTCCACTTT	CASSQRGGFSYNSPLHF
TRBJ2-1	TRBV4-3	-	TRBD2	TGCGCCAGCAGCCCCAGCAGCGGGGTGCGCGATGAGCAGTTCTTC	CASSPSSGVRDEQFF
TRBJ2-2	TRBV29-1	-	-	TGCAGCGTTGAAGTGGAGGGCTGGAACACCGGGGAGCTGTTTTTT	CSVEVEGWNTGELFF
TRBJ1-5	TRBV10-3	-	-	TGTGCCATCAGTGAGAGTGTAGGGGGTCAGCCCCAGCATTTT	CAISESVGGQPQHF
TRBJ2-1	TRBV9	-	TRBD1	TGTGCCAGCAGTACCTCCGGGACAGGGAGCAATGAGCAGTTCTTC	CASSTSGTGSNEQFF
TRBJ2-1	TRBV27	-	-	TGTGCCAGCAGTTTATCATCGGTCTACAATGAGCAGTTCTTC	CASSLSSVYNEQFF
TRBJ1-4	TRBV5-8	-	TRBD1	TGTGCCAGCAGCTTGGTCAGGGGGCGCGAATTTTTT	CASSLVRGREFF
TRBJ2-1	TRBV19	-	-	TGTGCCAGTAGTACCCTTGCTGGGGGGATCTATGAGCAGTTCTTC	CASSTLAGGIYEQFF
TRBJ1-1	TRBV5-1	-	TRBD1	TGCGCCAGCAGCCCGGGACAGGGGTACGGAGCTTTCTTT	CASSPGQGYGAFF
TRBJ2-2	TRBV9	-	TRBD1	TGTGCCAGCAGCGCCGGAGGGACAGGGATGGTCGGGGAGCTGTTTTTT	CASSAGGTGMVGELFF
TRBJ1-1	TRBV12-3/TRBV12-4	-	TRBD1	TGTGCCAGCAGTTTCAGGGGGCGAGGAGCTTTCTTT	CASSFRGRGAFF
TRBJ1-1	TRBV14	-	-	TGTGCCAGCAGCTCCCGGACAGCTGAAGCTTTCTTT	CASSSRTAEAFF
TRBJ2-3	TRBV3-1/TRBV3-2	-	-	TGTGCCAGCAGCGACATTGGTGGCACGGCGGATACGCAGTATTTT	CASSDIGGTADTQYF
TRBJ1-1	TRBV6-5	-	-	TGTGCCAGTACCATGGGACACATGAACACTGAAGCTTTCTTT	CASTMGHMNTEAFF
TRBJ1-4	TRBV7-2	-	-	TGTGCCAGCAGCTTCACAACTAATGAAAAACTGTTTTTT	CASSFTTNEKLFF
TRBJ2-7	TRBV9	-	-	TGTGCCAGCAGCGTCGGACAAGAAAGCTCCTACGAGCAGTACTTC	CASSVGQESSYEQYF
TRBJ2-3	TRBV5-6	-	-	TGTGCCAGCAGCTGGGGGGGCGTGGATACGCAGTATTTT	CASSWGGVDTQYF
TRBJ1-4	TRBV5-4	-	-	TGTGCCAGCAGCTTGGCCCGGCAGGGGAATGAAAAACTGTTTTTT	CASSLARQGNEKLFF
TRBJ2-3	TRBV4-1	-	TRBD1	TGCGCCAGCAGCCAAATAGGGACAGCTGATACGCAGTATTTT	CASSQIGTADTQYF
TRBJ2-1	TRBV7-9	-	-	TGTGCCAGCAGCTTTAGTGGGGGCGCCTACAATGAGCAGTTCTTC	CASSFSGGAYNEQFF
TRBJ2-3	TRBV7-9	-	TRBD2	TGTGCCAGCAGACCCCGACTAGCGGGGGGGCGCCCAGATACGCAGTATTTT	CASRPRLAGGRPDTQYF
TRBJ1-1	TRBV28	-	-	TGTGCCAGCAGTTCAGCAAGGACAGAAGCTTTCTTT	CASSSARTEAFF